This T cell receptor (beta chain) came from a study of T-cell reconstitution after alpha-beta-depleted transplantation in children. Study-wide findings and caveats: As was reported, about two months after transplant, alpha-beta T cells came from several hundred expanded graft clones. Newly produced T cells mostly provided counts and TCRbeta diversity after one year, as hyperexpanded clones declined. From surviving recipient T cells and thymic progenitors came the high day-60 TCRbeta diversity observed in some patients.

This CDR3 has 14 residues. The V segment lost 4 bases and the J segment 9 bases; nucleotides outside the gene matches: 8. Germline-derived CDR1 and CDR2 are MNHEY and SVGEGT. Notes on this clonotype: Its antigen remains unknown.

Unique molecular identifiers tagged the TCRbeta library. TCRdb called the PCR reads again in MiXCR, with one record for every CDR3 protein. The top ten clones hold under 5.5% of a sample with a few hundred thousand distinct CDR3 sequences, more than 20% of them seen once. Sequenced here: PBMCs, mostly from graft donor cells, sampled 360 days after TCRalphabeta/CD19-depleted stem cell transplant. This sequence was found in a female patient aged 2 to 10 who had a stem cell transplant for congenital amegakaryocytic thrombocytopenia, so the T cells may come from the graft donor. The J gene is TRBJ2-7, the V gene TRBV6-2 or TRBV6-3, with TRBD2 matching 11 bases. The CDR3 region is CASSSGTSGIGQYF. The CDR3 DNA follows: TGTGCCAGCAGTTCCGGGACTAGCGGTATCGGGCAGTACTTC.